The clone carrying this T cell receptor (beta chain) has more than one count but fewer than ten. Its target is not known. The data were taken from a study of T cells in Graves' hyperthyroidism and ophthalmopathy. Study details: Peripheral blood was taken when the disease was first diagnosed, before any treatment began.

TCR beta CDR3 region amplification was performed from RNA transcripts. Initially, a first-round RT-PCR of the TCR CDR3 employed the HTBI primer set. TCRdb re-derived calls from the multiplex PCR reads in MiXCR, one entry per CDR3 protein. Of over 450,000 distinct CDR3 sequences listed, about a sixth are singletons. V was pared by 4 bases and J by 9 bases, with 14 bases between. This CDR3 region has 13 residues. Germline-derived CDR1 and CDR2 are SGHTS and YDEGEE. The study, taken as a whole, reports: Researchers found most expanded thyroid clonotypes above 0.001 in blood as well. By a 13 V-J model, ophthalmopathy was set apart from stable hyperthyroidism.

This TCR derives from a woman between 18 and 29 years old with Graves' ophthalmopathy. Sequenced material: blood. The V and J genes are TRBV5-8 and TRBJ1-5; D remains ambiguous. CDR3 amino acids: CASSPSYSRPQHF. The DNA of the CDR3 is TGTGCCAGCAGCCCCAGTTATTCGCGGCCCCAGCATTTT.